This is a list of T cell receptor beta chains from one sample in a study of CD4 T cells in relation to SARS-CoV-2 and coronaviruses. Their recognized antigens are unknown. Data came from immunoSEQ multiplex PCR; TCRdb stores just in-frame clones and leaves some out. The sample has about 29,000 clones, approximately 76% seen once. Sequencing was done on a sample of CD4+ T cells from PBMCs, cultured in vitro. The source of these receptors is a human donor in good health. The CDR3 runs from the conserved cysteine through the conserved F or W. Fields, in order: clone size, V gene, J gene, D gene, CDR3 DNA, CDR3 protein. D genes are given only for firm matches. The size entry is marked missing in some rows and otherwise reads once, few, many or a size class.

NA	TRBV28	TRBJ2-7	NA	TGTGCCAGCCATTACAGGGTCGCCCCCTACGAGCAGTACTTC	CASHYRVAPYEQYF
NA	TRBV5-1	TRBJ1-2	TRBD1	TGCGCCAGCAGCGAAGGACAGGGACTCTATGGCTACACCTTC	CASSEGQGLYGYTF
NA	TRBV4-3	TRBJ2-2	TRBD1	TGCGCCAGCAGCCATCCCGTAGGGCAGGGACAGCAGACCGGGGAGCTGTTTTTT	CASSHPVGQGQQTGELFF
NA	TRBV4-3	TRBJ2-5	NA	TGCGCCAGCAGCCAAGATTTAGGACTACCGAAGACCCAGTACTTC	CASSQDLGLPKTQYF
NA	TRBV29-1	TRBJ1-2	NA	TGCAGCGTTGAAGATCAGCCCAGGCGTGGCTACACCTTC	CSVEDQPRRGYTF
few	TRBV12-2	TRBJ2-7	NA	TGTGCAAGTCGCTTTGGGACTAGCGGGGCCTACGAGCAGTACTTC	CASRFGTSGAYEQYF
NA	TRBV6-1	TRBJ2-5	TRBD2	TGTGCCAGCAGTGAAACTAGCGCTCCCCAAGAGACCCAGTACTTC	CASSETSAPQETQYF
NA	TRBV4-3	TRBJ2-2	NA	TGCGCCAGCAGCCAACACCTCTGGACTACCACCGAAGCGAACACCGGGGAGCTGTTTTTT	CASSQHLWTTTEANTGELFF
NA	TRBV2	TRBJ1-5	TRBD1	TGTGCCAGCAGAGAAAACAGGGGTGGCAATCAGCCCCAGCATTTT	CASRENRGGNQPQHF
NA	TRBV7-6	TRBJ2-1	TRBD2	TGTGCCAGCAGCTTCGATCTAGCGGGAGGTTTGAATGAGCAGTTCTTC	CASSFDLAGGLNEQFF
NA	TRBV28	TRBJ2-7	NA	TGTGCCAGCAGGGGCAGTAGCAGTGAGCAGTACTTC	CASRGSSSEQYF
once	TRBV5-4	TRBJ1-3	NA	TGTGCCAGCAGCTTGGGCGGGTCTGGAAACACCATATATTTT	CASSLGGSGNTIYF
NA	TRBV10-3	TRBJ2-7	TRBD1	TGTGCCTCGGTAGGAGGACAGGGAAGTTCCTCCTACGAGCAGTACTTC	CASVGGQGSSSYEQYF
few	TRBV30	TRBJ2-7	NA	TGTGCCATCGAGGGTGGGCCAGGCGGTTCCGAGCAGTACTTC	CAIEGGPGGSEQYF
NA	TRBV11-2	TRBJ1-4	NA	TGTGCCAGCAGCCCCCGCCGGGCCCCCATCGGTGAAAAACTGTTTTTT	CASSPRRAPIGEKLFF
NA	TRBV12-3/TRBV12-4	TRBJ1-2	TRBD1	TGTGCCAGCAGGGGACAGTACTATGGCTACACCTTC	CASRGQYYGYTF
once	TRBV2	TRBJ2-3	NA	TGTGCCAGAGGGGAGGGGGCGCAAGTCTGGGCGCAGTATTTT	CARGEGAQVWAQYF
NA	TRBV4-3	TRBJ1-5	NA	TGCGCCAGCAGCCAAGATAGAGGAAGCAATCAGCCCCAGCATTTT	CASSQDRGSNQPQHF
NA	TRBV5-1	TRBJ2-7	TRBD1	TGCGCCAGCAGCTATCCGGGACAGGGCTCACTGGAGCAGTACTTC	CASSYPGQGSLEQYF
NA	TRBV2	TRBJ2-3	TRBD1	TGTGCCAGCAGGGCGGGACAGGTCACAGATACGCAGTATTTT	CASRAGQVTDTQYF
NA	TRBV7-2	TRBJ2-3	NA	TGTGCCAGCAGCCCTGGAGATTATAGGGCCACAGATACGCAGTATTTT	CASSPGDYRATDTQYF
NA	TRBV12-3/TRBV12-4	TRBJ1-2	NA	TGTGCCAGCAGTTTTGAGGGCTATGGCTACACCTTC	CASSFEGYGYTF
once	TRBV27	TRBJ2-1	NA	TGTGCCAGCAGCCGATCAGCGTCAGGGGTTTATCGTGAGCAGTTCTTC	CASSRSASGVYREQFF
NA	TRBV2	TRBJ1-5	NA	TGTGCCAGCAACTTACAGCTTAGCAATCAGCCCCAGCATTTT	CASNLQLSNQPQHF
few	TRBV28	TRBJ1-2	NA	TGTGCCAGCAGTTCCTCAGGGATGAGCTATGGCTACACCTTC	CASSSSGMSYGYTF
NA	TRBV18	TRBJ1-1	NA	TGTGCCAGCTCACTCGGCCCCGGACAGCGGAACACTGAAGCTTTCTTT	CASSLGPGQRNTEAFF
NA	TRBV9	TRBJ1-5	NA	TGTGCCAGCAGCGTAGGAGGGGAAGGGGTGGCCCAGCATTTT	CASSVGGEGVAQHF
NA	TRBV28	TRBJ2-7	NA	TGTGCCAGCAGTTTATCCTCCGGACCCCGGGCGGGATCCGAGCAGTACTTC	CASSLSSGPRAGSEQYF
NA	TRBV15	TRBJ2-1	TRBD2	TGTGCCACCAGCAGAGGGGGTCAGAATAGCGGGAGGGGTGATGAGCAGTTCTTC	CATSRGGQNSGRGDEQFF
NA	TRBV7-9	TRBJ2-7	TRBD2	TGTGCCAGCAGCATATCGACTAGCGGGAGGCAGTACTTC	CASSISTSGRQYF
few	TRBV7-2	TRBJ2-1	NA	TGTGCCAGTCGAAAGCCGGGGTACAATGAGCAGTTCTTC	CASRKPGYNEQFF
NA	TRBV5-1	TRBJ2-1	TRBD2	TGCGCCAGCAGCCCTCAATCAGCGGGAGTAGGTAATGAGCAGTTCTTC	CASSPQSAGVGNEQFF
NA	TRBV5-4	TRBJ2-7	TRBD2	TGTGCCAGCAGCTCCCTCGGGCGGGGGGTCTACGAGCAGTACTTC	CASSSLGRGVYEQYF
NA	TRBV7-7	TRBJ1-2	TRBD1	TGTGCCAGCAGCTCGGGACAGGGTGTTTACTATGGCTACACCTTC	CASSSGQGVYYGYTF
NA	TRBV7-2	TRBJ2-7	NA	TGTGCCAGCAGCTTAGGAAGGACTGGTCCCTACGAGCAGTACTTC	CASSLGRTGPYEQYF
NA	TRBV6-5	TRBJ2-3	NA	TGTGCCAGCAGTTACAGTGGGAGTACGCAGTATTTT	CASSYSGSTQYF
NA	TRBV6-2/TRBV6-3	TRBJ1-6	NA	TGTGCCAGCAGCCCCCGACAGTCACCCCTCCACTTT	CASSPRQSPLHF
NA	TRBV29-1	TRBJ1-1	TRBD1	TGCAGCGCCACAGGGGTCGGCACTGAAGCTTTCTTT	CSATGVGTEAFF
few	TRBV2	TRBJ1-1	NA	TGTGCCAGCAGTGAACGGCCGGGGAACACTGAAGCTTTCTTT	CASSERPGNTEAFF
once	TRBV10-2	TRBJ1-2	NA	TGCGCCAGCAGTGGGAACTATGGCTACACCTTC	CASSGNYGYTF
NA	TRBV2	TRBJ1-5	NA	TGTGCCAGCAGTGAAGCGCTTCTCGGGAGAGATCAGCCCCAGCATTTT	CASSEALLGRDQPQHF
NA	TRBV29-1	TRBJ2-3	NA	TGCAGCGTTGATCAGTTCGGGATAAGCACAGATACGCAGTATTTT	CSVDQFGISTDTQYF